A single sample gave rise to the 20 T cell receptor beta chains below, sequenced in a study of blood T cell repertoires in COVID-19. Sequencing used immunoSEQ multiplex PCR; TCRdb keeps in-frame clones, though not all of them. The sample consists of more than 70,000 clones, about nine tenths of them appearing once. The sequenced sample was peripheral blood. Every receptor here comes from a woman aged 18-35 years with acute or convalescent COVID-19.

The chain recombines TRBV25-1 with TRBJ2-7; D is unclear. There are 10 residues in the CDR3. Germline V gene lookup returns CDR1 MGHDK and CDR2 SYGVNS. V shed 3 bases and J shed 6 bases, with 3 bases lying between them. The CDR3 DNA reads as TGTGCCAGCAGTGACGGCGAGCAGTACTTC. It specifies CASSDGEQYF.

The chain joins TRBV7-9 to TRBJ2-1; 10 nucleotides match TRBD2. Germline CDR1 reads SEHNR; CDR2 reads FQNEAQ (reference sequence). The CDR3 sequence is 15 residues long. The V gene end was trimmed by 2 bases and the J gene end by 6 bases; junction bases not matched to a gene: 4. The CDR3 protein is CASSLWTSGTNEQFF. The DNA of the CDR3 is TGTGCCAGCAGCTTATGGACTAGCGGTACCAATGAGCAGTTCTTC.

The chain carries TRBV20-1 and TRBJ2-5; D not certain. Trimming left V 6 bases short and J 5 bases short, with 10 bases between. CDR1 DFQATT and CDR2 SNEGSKA come from the germline V gene (reference sequence). This CDR3 is 11 amino acids long. Written as DNA, the CDR3 is TGCAGTGCCGCCCTCAGGGAGACCCAGTACTTC. Residues: CSAALRETQYF.

This clone appeared a single time. V is TRBV19 and J is TRBJ2-7; a possible D gene is TRBD2 (6 bases). V lost 3 bases, J lost 6 bases, and 15 bases lay in between. The germline V gene encodes CDR1 LNHDA and CDR2 SQIVND (reference sequence). This CDR3 contains 14 residues. The CDR3 loop reads CASSIVGGSGEQYF. The CDR3 coding sequence is TGTGCCAGTAGTATTGTTGGAGGGTCGGGCGAGCAGTACTTC.

This sequence joins TRBV7-9 and TRBJ1-2; D gene unclear. CDR1 SEHNR and CDR2 FQNEAQ come from the germline V gene (reference sequence). This CDR3 is built from 15 residues. V lost 5 bases to trimming and J lost 5 bases, with 18 bases between them. In nucleotides, the CDR3 is TGTGCCAGCAGCACTAGCGGTTGGGTCCAATATGGCTACACCTTC. Encoded protein: CASSTSGWVQYGYTF.

The DNA of the CDR3 is TGTGCCAGCAGCGCCTCTGGGGGGGGGATCCAGCCCCAGCATTTT. Encoded protein: CASSASGGGIQPQHF. The chain couples TRBV5-6 to TRBJ1-5; weak D call: TRBD1 (5 bases). V was trimmed by 4 bases and J by 7 bases, leaving 18 bases between them. This CDR3 comprises 15 residues. CDR1 and CDR2 (germline): SGHDT, YYEEEE. Complete variable domain (other parts from reference TRBV5-6 and TRBJ1-5): DAGVTQSPTHLIKTRGQQVTLRCSPKSGHDTVSWYQQALGQGPQFIFQYYEEEERQRGNFPDRFSGHQFPNYSSELNVNALLLGDSALYLCASSASGGGIQPQHFGDGTRLSIL.

The chain joins TRBV4-2 to TRBJ1-4; TRBD1 might be the D (6 bases). In germline, CDR1 is LGHNA, CDR2 YNFKEQ. Trimming left V 3 bases short and J 0 bases short, with 14 bases between. This CDR3 is built from 17 residues. The chain's CDR3 is CASSHRGALATNEKLFF. In DNA, the CDR3 is TGTGCCAGCAGCCACCGGGGGGCCCTTGCAACTAATGAAAAACTGTTTTTT.

The V and J genes are TRBV9 and TRBJ2-5, with D tentatively TRBD1 (5 bases). The V gene's germline CDR1 is SGDLS and CDR2 YYNGEE. CDR3 length: 14 amino acids. V was cut by 0 bases and J by 6 bases, with 12 bases left in between. Here the CDR3 DNA reads TGTGCCAGCAGCGTAGCAAGGGGAAGTCAGACCCAGTACTTC. Protein product: CASSVARGSQTQYF. Together with reference TRBV9 and TRBJ2-5, the CDR3 gives the full variable domain: DSGVTQTPKHLITATGQRVTLRCSPRSGDLSVYWYQQSLDQGLQFLIQYYNGEERAKGNILERFSAQQFPDLHSELNLSSLELGDSALYFCASSVARGSQTQYFGPGTRLLVL.

This clone has a single count. The chain couples TRBV3-1 (or the pseudogene TRBV3-2) to TRBJ2-5; 14 bases are shared with TRBD2. Trimming took 4 bases from V and 1 from J; bases not matched to a gene: 8. CDR3 size: 18 residues. Germline CDR1 and CDR2: LGHDT and YNNKEL (reference sequence). The CDR3 region is CASSRQPGTSGGQETQYF. DNA for the CDR3: TGTGCCAGCAGCCGCCAACCCGGGACTAGCGGGGGCCAAGAGACCCAGTACTTC.

The chain employs TRBV4-1 and TRBJ2-4; TRBD2 matches 8 bases. V shed 3 bases and J 0 bases; nucleotides not matched to a gene: 4. Germline V lookup: CDR1 MGHRA, CDR2 YSYEKL. There are 16 residues in the CDR3. CDR3 sequence reads: CASSQTSVLAKNIQYF. The CDR3 region has the DNA TGCGCCAGCAGCCAGACTAGCGTTCTAGCCAAAAACATTCAGTACTTC.

The CDR3 bases are TGTGCCAGCAGCGTAAGAAGAGGGTTGGGGGAAAAACTGTTTTTT. Amino acid sequence: CASSVRRGLGEKLFF. V gene TRBV7-8 combines with J gene TRBJ1-4; D is uncertain. Germline CDR1 SGHVS, CDR2 FQNEAQ. The V and J ends lost 5 bases and 8 bases respectively, with 18 bases between them. The CDR3 has 15 amino acids.

V gene TRBV30 combines with J gene TRBJ1-1; D ambiguous. Trimming stripped 4 bases from V and 6 bases from J, with 12 bases between. Germline loops: CDR1 GTSNPN, CDR2 SVGIG (reference sequence). The CDR3 is 12 residues long. This CDR3 reads CAWNDLRAEAFF. The CDR3 bases are TGTGCCTGGAACGACTTGAGGGCTGAAGCTTTCTTT. The whole variable domain, filled in from reference TRBV30 and TRBJ1-1, reads SQTIHQWPATLVQPVGSPLSLECTVEGTSNPNLYWYRQAAGRGLQLLFYSVGIGQISSEVPQNLSASRPQDRQFILSSKKLLLSDSGFYLCAWNDLRAEAFFGQGTRLTVV.

This clone was detected once. The V and J genes are TRBV7-6 and TRBJ2-3; D is unresolved. Deletions cut 4 bases from V and 5 bases from J, with 4 bases between. The CDR3 consists of 11 residues. Germline-derived CDR1 and CDR2 are SGHVS and FNYEAQ. The CDR3 DNA reads TGTGCCAGCAGCTATCTAGATACGCAGTATTTT. Protein product: CASSYLDTQYF.

The rearrangement joins TRBV10-1 to TRBJ1-2; 8 bases match TRBD1. The CDR3 consists of 16 residues. Germline V gene data show CDR1 as WNHNN and CDR2 as SYGVQD (reference sequence). Losses at the gene ends were 0 bases for V and 4 bases for J; bases not matched to a gene: 7. CDR3 residues: CASSESRTGFPYGYTF. CDR3 in DNA: TGCGCCAGCAGTGAGTCCCGGACAGGGTTCCCCTATGGCTACACCTTC.

The genes are TRBV27 and TRBJ2-1; 8 bases agree with TRBD1. Germline lookup yields CDR1 MNHEY and CDR2 SMNVEV (reference sequence). With V trimmed by 8 bases and J by 4 bases, 1 base remained unmatched. This CDR3 has 12 amino acids. CDR3 coding DNA: TGTGCCAGCGGGGACAGGTACAATGAGCAGTTCTTC. Protein product: CASGDRYNEQFF.

This clone was recorded once. The rearrangement links TRBV1 to TRBJ2-7; no check of the table's D call, TRBD2, against the DNA was made. TRBV1 has pseudogene status. There are 13 residues in the CDR3. CDR3 amino acids: CTSSPSLVYEQYF. DNA for the CDR3: TGCACCAGCAGCCCGTCTCTTGTCTACGAGCAGTACTTC.

This clone came up once. The rearrangement links TRBV15 to TRBJ2-5; 10 nucleotides match TRBD2. This CDR3 comprises 16 residues. J gave up 3 bases and V 3 bases, and 7 bases lay outside the gene matches. Germline CDR1 reads LNHNV; CDR2 reads YYDKDF (reference sequence). CDR3 sequence (DNA): TGTGCCACCAGCAGTGGCATAGCGGGGGGAAAAGAGACCCAGTACTTC. It translates to CATSSGIAGGKETQYF.

V usage is TRBV7-2 and J usage is TRBJ2-2; possibly TRBD2 for D (5 bases). CDR1 and CDR2 (germline): SGHTA, FQGNSA. V gave up 2 bases and J gave up 0 bases, with 13 bases separating them. This CDR3 contains 17 residues. The CDR3 coding sequence is TGTGCCAGCAGCTTAAGAGGGTTACTTGCGAACACCGGGGAGCTGTTTTTT. Translation: CASSLRGLLANTGELFF.

There are a few counts of this clone. The J gene is TRBJ2-7, the V gene TRBV15; 11 nucleotides agree with TRBD1. The CDR3 consists of 15 residues. V was pared by 3 bases and J by 6 bases, with 7 bases of the junction left unmatched. Germline values: CDR1 LNHNV, CDR2 YYDKDF (reference sequence). This CDR3 reads CATSSSGTGGSEQYF. Written as DNA, the CDR3 is TGTGCCACCAGCAGCTCCGGGACAGGGGGATCCGAGCAGTACTTC.

The chain carries TRBV5-3 and TRBJ2-2, with D tentatively TRBD1 (5 bases). TRBV5-3 is an ORF for which the function is uncertain. V shed 1 base and J shed 1 base, with 11 bases lying between them. The CDR3 has 16 residues. CDR3: CARSLPGPLNTGELFF. The CDR3 DNA reads as TGTGCCAGAAGCTTGCCAGGGCCGTTGAACACCGGGGAGCTGTTTTTT.